One T cell receptor (beta chain) is described in this entry. These data belong to a study of blood T cell repertoires in COVID-19. Sequenced by immunoSEQ multiplex PCR; TCRdb stores in-frame clones only, minus some. The table shows approximately 230,000 clones, with 85% to 90% occurring only once. The length of the CDR3 is 17 residues. Germline lookup yields CDR1 SNHLY and CDR2 FYNNEI. The ends were cut back, 7 bases at V and 1 base at J, with 22 bases in the middle. The rearrangement joins TRBV2 to TRBJ2-5, with a possible D match to TRBD2 (6 bases). The clonotype was recovered from a woman between 50 and 59 years old with acute COVID-19. Specimen: PBMCs or T cells enriched from blood (not recorded which). CDR3 nucleotides: TGTGCCAGCAACGGAGGGCAATCCCGGGGTGCCCAAGAGACCCAGTACTTC. As protein: CASNGGQSRGAQETQYF.